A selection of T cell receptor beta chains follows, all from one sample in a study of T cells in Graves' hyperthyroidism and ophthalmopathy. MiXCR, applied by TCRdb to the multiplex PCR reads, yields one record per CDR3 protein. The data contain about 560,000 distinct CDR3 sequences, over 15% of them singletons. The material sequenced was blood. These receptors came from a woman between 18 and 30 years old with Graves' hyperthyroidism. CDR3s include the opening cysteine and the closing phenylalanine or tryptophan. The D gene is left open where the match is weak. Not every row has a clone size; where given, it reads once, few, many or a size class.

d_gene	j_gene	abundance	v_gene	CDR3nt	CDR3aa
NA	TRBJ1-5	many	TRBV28	TGTGCCAGCAGTTTCGGAACCTACAATCAGCCCCAGCATTTT	CASSFGTYNQPQHF
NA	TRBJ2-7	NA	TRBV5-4	TGTGCCAGCGCTGGTGAGGGGATTGGCGAGCAGTACTTC	CASAGEGIGEQYF
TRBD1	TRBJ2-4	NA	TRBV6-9	TGTGCCAGCAGTTACGATTGGGGACAGGTGAAAAACATTCAGTACTTC	CASSYDWGQVKNIQYF
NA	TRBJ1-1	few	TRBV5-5	TGTGCCAGCACCTTGATCCCCGGGGCAATGAACACTGAAGCTTTCTTT	CASTLIPGAMNTEAFF
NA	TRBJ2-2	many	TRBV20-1	TGCAGTGCCCCGGACAAATCGAACACCGGGGAGCTGTTTTTT	CSAPDKSNTGELFF
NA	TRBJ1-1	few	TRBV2	TGTGCCAGCAGTGCCTGGGGCGGGGCCCCTGAAGCTTTCTTT	CASSAWGGAPEAFF
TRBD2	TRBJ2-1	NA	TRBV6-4	TGTGCCAGCAGTTCACCGACTAGCGGGGGGGCGGTCGATGAGCAGTTCTTC	CASSSPTSGGAVDEQFF
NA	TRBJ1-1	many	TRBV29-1	TGCAGCGTCTTCATCGGGGGCGGAGGCACTGAAGCTTTCTTT	CSVFIGGGGTEAFF
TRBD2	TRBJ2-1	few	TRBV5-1	TGCGCCAGCAGCCAATATCTAGCGGGCCCTTACAATGAGCAGTTCTTC	CASSQYLAGPYNEQFF
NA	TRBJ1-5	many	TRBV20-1	TGCAGTGCTAGACAGGGAGTACTTAGCAATCAGCCCCAGCATTTT	CSARQGVLSNQPQHF
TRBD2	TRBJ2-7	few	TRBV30	TGTGCCTGGAGTGGGGGGCGAGCGGGGGTTGACGAGCAGTACTTC	CAWSGGRAGVDEQYF
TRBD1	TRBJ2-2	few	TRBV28	TGTGCCAGCAACGTAGGGGGACAGGGGTCCGGGGAGCTGTTTTTT	CASNVGGQGSGELFF
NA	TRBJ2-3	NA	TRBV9	TGTGCCAGCACTACCGGGCCCTTCACAGATACGCAGTATTTT	CASTTGPFTDTQYF
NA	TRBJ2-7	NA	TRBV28	TGTGCCAGCTCTCTGTTACAGTACGAGCAGTACTTC	CASSLLQYEQYF
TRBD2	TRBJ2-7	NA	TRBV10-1	TGCGCCAGCCTGCGGGAGGCCGGGGGTGATGAGCAGTACTTC	CASLREAGGDEQYF
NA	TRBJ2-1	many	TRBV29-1	TGCAGCGTTGAAGCGGAGGGGGGATACAATGAGCAGTTCTTC	CSVEAEGGYNEQFF
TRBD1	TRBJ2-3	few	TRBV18	TGTGCCAGCTCACATCGACAGGGGGTAGATACGCAGTATTTT	CASSHRQGVDTQYF
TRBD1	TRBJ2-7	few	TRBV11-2	TGTGCCAGCAGCTTAGGGACAGGGACCTTCGAGCAGTACTTC	CASSLGTGTFEQYF
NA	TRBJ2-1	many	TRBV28	TGTGCCAGCAGCTCAAGCGCTTATGACTCCTACAATGAGCAGTTCTTC	CASSSSAYDSYNEQFF
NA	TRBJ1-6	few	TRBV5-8	TGTGCCAGCAGCTTGGGTTTACCAACAGGGTCACCCCTCCACTTT	CASSLGLPTGSPLHF
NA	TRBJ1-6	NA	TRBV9	TGTGCCAGCAGCCAAAGGGTAGGGAATTCACCCCTCCACTTT	CASSQRVGNSPLHF
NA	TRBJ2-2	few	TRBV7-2	TGTGCCAGCAGCTTCCGGGACATCTACACCGGGGAGCTGTTTTTT	CASSFRDIYTGELFF
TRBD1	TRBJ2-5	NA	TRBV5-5	TGTGCCAGCAGCTTATACCCCCCCCCAACACTGGACAGGCCGAGCCAAGAGACCCAGTACTTC	CASSLYPPPTLDRPSQETQYF
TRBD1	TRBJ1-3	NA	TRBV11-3	TGTGCCAGCAGCTTATTCGCCGGGACAGGCTCTGGAAACACCATATCTTTT	CASSLFAGTGSGNTISF
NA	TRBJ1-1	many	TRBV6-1	TGTGCCAGCCTCCCGACAAGGAACACTGAAGCTTTCTTT	CASLPTRNTEAFF
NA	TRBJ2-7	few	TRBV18	TGTGCCAGCTCGTCCGGGACACAAGACTACGAGCAGTACTTC	CASSSGTQDYEQYF
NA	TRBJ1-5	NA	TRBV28	TGTGCCAGCAAGAGGGACGCTGGAGGGCCCCAGCATTTT	CASKRDAGGPQHF
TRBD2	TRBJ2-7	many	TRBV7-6	TGTGCCAGCACCGGAACTAGCGGAACCTCCTACGAGCAGTACTTC	CASTGTSGTSYEQYF
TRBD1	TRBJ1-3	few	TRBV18	TGTGCCAGCTCACCCGGGACAGGTCCAGGAAACACCATATATTTT	CASSPGTGPGNTIYF
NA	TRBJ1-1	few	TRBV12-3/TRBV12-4	TGTGCCAGCAGTGGGCGATGGGGGGCGGGGACTGAAGCTTTCTTT	CASSGRWGAGTEAFF
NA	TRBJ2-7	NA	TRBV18	TGTGCCAGCTCAGTGGCAGGCGGCGAGCAGTACTTC	CASSVAGGEQYF
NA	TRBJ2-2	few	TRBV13	TGTGCCAGCAGCCCCAGTAGGGGACTCACCGGGGAGCTGTTTTTT	CASSPSRGLTGELFF
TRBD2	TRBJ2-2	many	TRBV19	TGTGCCAGTAGTATGCCTAGCGGGTCGAACACCGGGGAGCTGTTTTTT	CASSMPSGSNTGELFF
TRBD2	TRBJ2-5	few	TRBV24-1	TGTGCCACCAGTGATTTCCTAGCGGGAGGACCAGAGACCCAGTACTTC	CATSDFLAGGPETQYF
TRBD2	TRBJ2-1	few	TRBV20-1	TGCAGTGCTAGAGCATCAACTAGCGTAACGGGCAATGAGCAGTTCTTC	CSARASTSVTGNEQFF
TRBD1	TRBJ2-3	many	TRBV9	TGTGCCAGCAGCGTAGAAACAGGGGCTCCCACAGATACGCAGTATTTT	CASSVETGAPTDTQYF
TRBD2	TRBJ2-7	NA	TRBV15	TGTGCCACCAGCAGATTAGCGGGAGGCTCCTACGAGCAGTACTTC	CATSRLAGGSYEQYF
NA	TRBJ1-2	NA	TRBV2	TGTGCCAGCAGGCCCGCGACGGCCGTCTCCGGCTACACCTTC	CASRPATAVSGYTF
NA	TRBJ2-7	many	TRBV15	TGTGCCACCAGCAGAGATACCGGGAGTTCCAGGGTCCACGAGCAGTACTTC	CATSRDTGSSRVHEQYF
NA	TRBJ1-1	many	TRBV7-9	TGTGCCAGCAGCTCTCAAGGGAGGAGGGACACTGAAGCTTTCTTT	CASSSQGRRDTEAFF
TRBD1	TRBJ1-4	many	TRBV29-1	TGCAGCGTTGGACAGGGGTCAGCAACTAATGAAAAACTGTTTTTT	CSVGQGSATNEKLFF
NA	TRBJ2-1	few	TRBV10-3	TGTGCCGTAAGAAGCCCCCCCGATGAGCAGTTCTTC	CAVRSPPDEQFF
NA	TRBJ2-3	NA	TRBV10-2	TGCGCCAGCATCCTGTCGGGCACAGATACGCAGTATTTT	CASILSGTDTQYF